A selection of T cell receptor beta chains follows, all from one sample in a study. TCRdb passed the 5' RACE reads through MiXCR, listing each CDR3 protein once. This table holds approximately 41,000 distinct CDR3 sequences, 29% found once. The sequencing input was memory CD4+ T cells sorted from a lymph node. Source of these receptors: a female donor with breast cancer. The CDR3 runs from the conserved cysteine through the conserved F or W. The D gene is left open where the match is weak. Not every row has a clone size; where given, it reads once, few, many or a size class.

clone size: NA; V gene: TRBV20-1; D gene: TRBD1; J gene: TRBJ1-2; CDR3 length: 13; CDR3 DNA: TGCAGTGCTAGAGATTACAGGGGCACTGGCTACACCTTC; CDR3 protein: CSARDYRGTGYTF
clone size: NA; V gene: TRBV4-1; D gene: NA; J gene: TRBJ2-3; CDR3 length: 15; CDR3 DNA: TGCGCCAGCAGAGATTTTCCCCGACTCAGAGATACGCAGTATTTT; CDR3 protein: CASRDFPRLRDTQYF
clone size: NA; V gene: TRBV20-1; D gene: NA; J gene: TRBJ2-4; CDR3 length: 14; CDR3 DNA: TGCAGTGCTAGCAAGCGACTAGCCAAAAACATTCAGTACTTC; CDR3 protein: CSASKRLAKNIQYF
clone size: few; V gene: TRBV5-1; D gene: TRBD2; J gene: TRBJ2-7; CDR3 length: 14; CDR3 DNA: TGCGCCAGCAGCTCCGGGACTAGTACCTACGAGCAGTACTTC; CDR3 protein: CASSSGTSTYEQYF
clone size: NA; V gene: TRBV12-3/TRBV12-4; D gene: TRBD1; J gene: TRBJ2-7; CDR3 length: 14; CDR3 DNA: TGTGCCAGCAGTTGGGTCTCAGGGGGCTACGAGCAGTACTTC; CDR3 protein: CASSWVSGGYEQYF
clone size: few; V gene: TRBV5-4; D gene: TRBD2; J gene: TRBJ2-1; CDR3 length: 14; CDR3 DNA: TGTGCCAGCAGCTTGGTGGTAGCGGGGGGTGAGCAGTTCTTC; CDR3 protein: CASSLVVAGGEQFF
clone size: NA; V gene: TRBV9; D gene: TRBD1; J gene: TRBJ2-5; CDR3 length: 16; CDR3 DNA: TGTGCCAGCAGCGTAGCGGGGGACAGGGGGCAAGAGACCCAGTACTTC; CDR3 protein: CASSVAGDRGQETQYF
clone size: once; V gene: TRBV7-3; D gene: NA; J gene: TRBJ2-2; CDR3 length: 15; CDR3 DNA: TGTGCCAGCAGCCCACCCGGGACCAACACCGGGGAGCTGTTTTTT; CDR3 protein: CASSPPGTNTGELFF
clone size: NA; V gene: TRBV6-1; D gene: NA; J gene: TRBJ2-1; CDR3 length: 11; CDR3 DNA: TGTGCCAGCAGTGTATGGTATGAGCAGTTCTTC; CDR3 protein: CASSVWYEQFF
clone size: once; V gene: TRBV14; D gene: NA; J gene: TRBJ1-2; CDR3 length: 13; CDR3 DNA: TGTGCCAGCAGCCATTCTCGGGGCGGTGGCTACACCTTC; CDR3 protein: CASSHSRGGGYTF
clone size: few; V gene: TRBV28; D gene: NA; J gene: TRBJ2-3; CDR3 length: 15; CDR3 DNA: TGTGCCAGCAGACCGAGGGGGGGCCCGGGGCGTACGCAGTATTTT; CDR3 protein: CASRPRGGPGRTQYF
clone size: many; V gene: TRBV7-9; D gene: NA; J gene: TRBJ1-1; CDR3 length: 13; CDR3 DNA: TGTGCCAGCAGACCCCCGAGAGCCCCGGGGGCTTTCTTT; CDR3 protein: CASRPPRAPGAFF
clone size: NA; V gene: TRBV5-1; D gene: NA; J gene: TRBJ1-2; CDR3 length: 14; CDR3 DNA: TGCGCCAGCAGCTGGGCGAGGGGAGAGCAAGGCTACACCTTC; CDR3 protein: CASSWARGEQGYTF
clone size: NA; V gene: TRBV15; D gene: NA; J gene: TRBJ1-4; CDR3 length: 15; CDR3 DNA: TGTGCCACCAGCGCCCGACAGGCTTCGAATGAAAAACTGTTTTTT; CDR3 protein: CATSARQASNEKLFF
clone size: NA; V gene: TRBV6-1; D gene: NA; J gene: TRBJ1-4; CDR3 length: 15; CDR3 DNA: TGTGCCAGCAGTGAAGACAGGGCGGCGAATGAAAAACTGTTTTTT; CDR3 protein: CASSEDRAANEKLFF
clone size: few; V gene: TRBV6-1; D gene: TRBD1; J gene: TRBJ1-1; CDR3 length: 14; CDR3 DNA: TGTGCCAGCAGTAAACAGGGGGGGAACACTGAAGCTTTCTTT; CDR3 protein: CASSKQGGNTEAFF
clone size: NA; V gene: TRBV6-6; D gene: NA; J gene: TRBJ1-3; CDR3 length: 14; CDR3 DNA: TGTGCCAGCAGTTATACAGGGTCCGGAAACACCATATATTTT; CDR3 protein: CASSYTGSGNTIYF
clone size: few; V gene: TRBV27; D gene: TRBD2; J gene: TRBJ2-3; CDR3 length: 15; CDR3 DNA: TGTGCCAGCAGTTCCCAGACTAGCGGCACAGATACGCAGTATTTT; CDR3 protein: CASSSQTSGTDTQYF
clone size: NA; V gene: TRBV12-3/TRBV12-4; D gene: NA; J gene: TRBJ2-1; CDR3 length: 16; CDR3 DNA: TGTGCCAGCAGTTTAAGGGGACACCAAGGGTTAAATGAGCAGTTCTTC; CDR3 protein: CASSLRGHQGLNEQFF
clone size: NA; V gene: TRBV11-3; D gene: TRBD2; J gene: TRBJ2-1; CDR3 length: 16; CDR3 DNA: TGTGCCAGCAGCTTAGATCTCCGGGGGGGATACAATGAGCAGTTCTTC; CDR3 protein: CASSLDLRGGYNEQFF
clone size: few; V gene: TRBV4-1; D gene: TRBD2; J gene: TRBJ2-5; CDR3 length: 16; CDR3 DNA: TGCGCCAGCAGCCAACTAGCGGGAGATTATGGGGAGACCCAGTACTTC; CDR3 protein: CASSQLAGDYGETQYF
clone size: NA; V gene: TRBV9; D gene: TRBD1; J gene: TRBJ2-6; CDR3 length: 18; CDR3 DNA: TGTGCCAGCAGCACACGTCCCGGGACAGGGGTTGGGGCCAACGTCCTGACTTTC; CDR3 protein: CASSTRPGTGVGANVLTF
clone size: NA; V gene: TRBV7-2; D gene: TRBD1; J gene: TRBJ2-7; CDR3 length: 14; CDR3 DNA: TGTGCCAGCAGCAAAACGACAGGGGCCTACGAGCAGTACTTC; CDR3 protein: CASSKTTGAYEQYF
clone size: NA; V gene: TRBV7-8; D gene: TRBD1; J gene: TRBJ2-3; CDR3 length: 17; CDR3 DNA: TGTGCCAGCAGCTCGCTAATACAGGGGGCAATTTCATATACGCAGTATTTT; CDR3 protein: CASSSLIQGAISYTQYF
clone size: few; V gene: TRBV5-1; D gene: TRBD1; J gene: TRBJ1-3; CDR3 length: 16; CDR3 DNA: TGCGCCAGCAGCTTTGGGACAGCCGCCTCTGGAAACACCATATATTTT; CDR3 protein: CASSFGTAASGNTIYF
clone size: NA; V gene: TRBV12-3/TRBV12-4; D gene: NA; J gene: TRBJ1-2; CDR3 length: 13; CDR3 DNA: TGTGCCAGCAGCCCCACGGGGGCGGGTGGCTACACCTTC; CDR3 protein: CASSPTGAGGYTF
clone size: NA; V gene: TRBV12-3/TRBV12-4; D gene: NA; J gene: TRBJ1-2; CDR3 length: 13; CDR3 DNA: TGTGCCAGCAGTTTTAGCCAGGCCCATGGCTACACCTTC; CDR3 protein: CASSFSQAHGYTF
clone size: NA; V gene: TRBV20-1; D gene: NA; J gene: TRBJ2-1; CDR3 length: 13; CDR3 DNA: TGCAGTGCTAGGGACAGTATAGGGACTCTTGTGTTCTTC; CDR3 protein: CSARDSIGTLVFF
clone size: NA; V gene: TRBV28; D gene: NA; J gene: TRBJ2-2; CDR3 length: 15; CDR3 DNA: TGTGCCAGCGGGGTGAGACAGTCGAACACCGGGGAGCTGTTTTTT; CDR3 protein: CASGVRQSNTGELFF
clone size: NA; V gene: TRBV12-3/TRBV12-4; D gene: NA; J gene: TRBJ2-7; CDR3 length: 13; CDR3 DNA: TGTGCCAGCAGCCCACGGGGGCGCGGCGAGCAGTACTTC; CDR3 protein: CASSPRGRGEQYF
clone size: NA; V gene: TRBV10-1; D gene: NA; J gene: TRBJ1-5; CDR3 length: 15; CDR3 DNA: TGCGCCAGCAGGGATGGGCTGAAGGAGAATCAGCCCCAGCATTTT; CDR3 protein: CASRDGLKENQPQHF
clone size: NA; V gene: TRBV12-3/TRBV12-4; D gene: TRBD2; J gene: TRBJ2-1; CDR3 length: 13; CDR3 DNA: TGTGCCAGCAGTGGGACTAGCGGGGGGGCACAGTTCTTC; CDR3 protein: CASSGTSGGAQFF
clone size: few; V gene: TRBV7-8; D gene: TRBD1; J gene: TRBJ1-2; CDR3 length: 14; CDR3 DNA: TGTGCCAGCAGCTTAGCTGGACAGGACTATGGCTACACCTTC; CDR3 protein: CASSLAGQDYGYTF
clone size: few; V gene: TRBV10-2; D gene: NA; J gene: TRBJ1-6; CDR3 length: 13; CDR3 DNA: TGCGCCAGCCCGGGGACACCAAATTCACCCCTCCACTTT; CDR3 protein: CASPGTPNSPLHF
clone size: few; V gene: TRBV15; D gene: NA; J gene: TRBJ1-4; CDR3 length: 16; CDR3 DNA: TGTGCCACCAGCAGAGATTATGGGGGAAATAATGAAAAACTGTTTTTT; CDR3 protein: CATSRDYGGNNEKLFF
clone size: few; V gene: TRBV6-5; D gene: NA; J gene: TRBJ2-6; CDR3 length: 19; CDR3 DNA: TGTGCCAGCAGTGGCCGTTGGGTTCAGGCCCTCTCTGGGGCCAACGTCCTGACTTTC; CDR3 protein: CASSGRWVQALSGANVLTF
clone size: many; V gene: TRBV7-9; D gene: NA; J gene: TRBJ2-3; CDR3 length: 14; CDR3 DNA: TGTGCCAGCAGCGCTGGTGTGACCACAGATACGCAGTATTTT; CDR3 protein: CASSAGVTTDTQYF
clone size: few; V gene: TRBV7-2; D gene: NA; J gene: TRBJ1-5; CDR3 length: 15; CDR3 DNA: TGTGCCAGCAGCTCCCTCCCCTATAGCAATCAGCCCCAGCATTTT; CDR3 protein: CASSSLPYSNQPQHF
clone size: NA; V gene: TRBV27; D gene: NA; J gene: TRBJ2-1; CDR3 length: 14; CDR3 DNA: TGTGCCAGCAGTTTAGGCACAGGGAACAATGAGCAGTTCTTC; CDR3 protein: CASSLGTGNNEQFF
clone size: NA; V gene: TRBV29-1; D gene: NA; J gene: TRBJ2-2; CDR3 length: 13; CDR3 DNA: TGCAGCGTTGACATTGGTGGCACCGGGGAGCTGTTTTTT; CDR3 protein: CSVDIGGTGELFF
clone size: NA; V gene: TRBV18; D gene: NA; J gene: TRBJ1-1; CDR3 length: 13; CDR3 DNA: TGTGCCAGCTCGCGATGGACAAACACTGAAGCTTTCTTT; CDR3 protein: CASSRWTNTEAFF
clone size: NA; V gene: TRBV27; D gene: TRBD1; J gene: TRBJ1-5; CDR3 length: 13; CDR3 DNA: TGTGCCAGCGCTGGGACAGATAATCAGCCCCAGCATTTT; CDR3 protein: CASAGTDNQPQHF
clone size: NA; V gene: TRBV7-9; D gene: NA; J gene: TRBJ1-5; CDR3 length: 13; CDR3 DNA: TGTGCCAGCAGCCCCACAGGGATTCAGCCCCAGCATTTT; CDR3 protein: CASSPTGIQPQHF
clone size: few; V gene: TRBV7-7; D gene: NA; J gene: TRBJ2-1; CDR3 length: 14; CDR3 DNA: TGTGCCAGCAGCTTCGATACGGGGGGCCGCGAGCAGTTCTTC; CDR3 protein: CASSFDTGGREQFF
clone size: few; V gene: TRBV12-3/TRBV12-4; D gene: TRBD1; J gene: TRBJ2-2; CDR3 length: 15; CDR3 DNA: TGTGCCAGCAGATACAGGGGGCTTGACACCGGGGAGCTGTTTTTT; CDR3 protein: CASRYRGLDTGELFF
clone size: NA; V gene: TRBV9; D gene: NA; J gene: TRBJ1-6; CDR3 length: 14; CDR3 DNA: TGTGCCAGCAGCGTGACAGGAAAAAATTCACCCCTCCACTTT; CDR3 protein: CASSVTGKNSPLHF
clone size: many; V gene: TRBV6-1; D gene: TRBD1; J gene: TRBJ1-2; CDR3 length: 16; CDR3 DNA: TGTGCCAGCAGTGACAGACAGGGATGGACTAACTATGGCTACACCTTC; CDR3 protein: CASSDRQGWTNYGYTF